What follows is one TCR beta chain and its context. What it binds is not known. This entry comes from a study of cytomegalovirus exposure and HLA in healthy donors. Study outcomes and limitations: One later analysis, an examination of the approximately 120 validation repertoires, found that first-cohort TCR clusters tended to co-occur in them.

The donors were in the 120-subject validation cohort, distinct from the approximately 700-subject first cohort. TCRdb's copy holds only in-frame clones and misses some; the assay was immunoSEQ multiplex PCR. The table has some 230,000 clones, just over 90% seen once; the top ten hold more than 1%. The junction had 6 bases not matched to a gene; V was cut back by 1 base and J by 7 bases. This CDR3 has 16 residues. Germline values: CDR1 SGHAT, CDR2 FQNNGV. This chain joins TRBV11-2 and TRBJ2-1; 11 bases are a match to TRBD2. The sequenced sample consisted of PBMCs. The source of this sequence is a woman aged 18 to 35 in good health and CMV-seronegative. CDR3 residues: CASSLVRTSGSNEQFF. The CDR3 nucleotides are TGTGCCAGCAGCTTAGTCCGGACTAGCGGGTCAAATGAGCAGTTCTTC. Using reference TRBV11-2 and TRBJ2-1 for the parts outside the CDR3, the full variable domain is EAGVAQSPRYKIIEKRQSVAFWCNPISGHATLYWYQQILGQGPKLLIQFQNNGVVDDSQLPKDRFSAERLKGVDSTLKIQPAKLEDSAVYLCASSLVRTSGSNEQFFGPGTRLTVL.